This TCR beta chain emerged from a study of T cell changes during pregnancy in multiple sclerosis. Sequencing was performed with immunoSEQ multiplex PCR; in TCRdb, only in-frame clones are kept and a portion is missing. The sample yields tens of thousands of clones, 85% to 90% seen once. The CDR3 loop spans 15 amino acids. Germline loops: CDR1 GTSNPN, CDR2 SVGIG (reference sequence). The V end lost 1 base, the J end lost 1 base, and 13 bases lay between the germline ends. The chain recombines TRBV30 with TRBJ2-5, with a tentative D call TRBD2 (7 bases). Sequences were derived from peripheral blood, sampled after pregnancy. The TCR originated in a female donor in good health, enrolled as a control in a pregnancy study. CDR3 residues: CAWSAGGGPQETQYF. CDR3 nucleotide sequence: TGTGCCTGGAGTGCTGGGGGGGGCCCCCAAGAGACCCAGTACTTC.